The next 19 T cell receptor beta chains were all read from a single sample in a study of T-cell memory formation after mild COVID-19. TCRdb reprocessed the 5' RACE reads with MiXCR, giving one entry per CDR3 protein. Counted here are around 110,000 distinct CDR3 sequences, 17% occurring once; the ten biggest clones make up 28%. The source material was PBMCs or a T cell subset sorted from them (not recorded which). Source of these receptors: an adult woman who had mild COVID-19 (a few samples of this study predate the infection). Cell type and time point are not known.

This clonotype was counted many times. The genes are TRBV6-5 and TRBJ2-5; 10 bases match TRBD2. Germline CDR1 and CDR2: MNHEY and SVGAGI. The length of the CDR3 is 12 residues. The J segment lost 3 bases and the V segment lost 11 bases, leaving 3 bases of the junction unmatched. The CDR3 spells CAVGLAEETQYF. The CDR3 DNA sequence: TGTGCCGTCGGACTAGCGGAAGAGACCCAGTACTTC.

V is TRBV10-3 and J is TRBJ2-7; TRBD2 agrees at 9 bases. The V and J ends lost 0 bases and 7 bases, in that order; junction bases with no gene match: 7. This CDR3 has 15 amino acids. Germline V gene lookup returns CDR1 ENHRY and CDR2 SYGVKD. CDR3 residues: CAISESAASGTEQYF. The CDR3 region has the DNA TGTGCCATCAGTGAGTCGGCGGCTAGCGGGACGGAGCAGTACTTC.

V and J are TRBV4-1 and TRBJ2-7; TRBD1 matches at 7 bases. The V and J ends lost 2 bases and 6 bases, in that order; junction bases with no gene match: 7. Germline V gene lookup returns CDR1 MGHRA and CDR2 YSYEKL. The CDR3 runs 14 residues. Here the CDR3 DNA reads TGCGCCAGCAGCCAATCGACAGGGAACGGCGAGCAGTACTTC. As protein: CASSQSTGNGEQYF.

The chain couples TRBV12-3 or TRBV12-4 to TRBJ2-3; D call uncertain. The CDR3 spans 15 residues. The V and J ends lost 6 bases and 1 base respectively, with 14 bases between them. This CDR3 is CASSALPAGTDTQYF. For the CDR3, the DNA is TGTGCCAGCAGCGCTCTTCCTGCGGGCACAGATACGCAGTATTTT.

V usage is TRBV4-1 and J usage is TRBJ1-1, with unresolved D. Trimming removed 4 bases at V and 2 bases at J, with 11 bases between. The CDR3 extends over 14 amino acids. From germline, CDR1 is MGHRA and CDR2 YSYEKL. This CDR3 is CASSRSGYNTEAFF. The CDR3 DNA follows: TGCGCCAGCAGCCGGAGTGGATACAACACTGAAGCTTTCTTT.

This clonotype has a handful of counts. The chain is built from TRBV12-3 or TRBV12-4 and TRBJ2-2; 10 bases are shared with TRBD1. The V gene end was trimmed by 8 bases and the J gene end by 0 bases; junction bases not matched to a gene: 3. The CDR3 sequence is 15 residues long. The chain's CDR3 is CASSGQGANTGELFF. The CDR3 coding sequence is TGTGCCAGCTCAGGACAGGGGGCGAACACCGGGGAGCTGTTTTTT.

The chain couples TRBV29-1 to TRBJ2-7; D may match TRBD1 or TRBD2 (5 bases each). The CDR3 spans 14 residues. With 0 bases removed from V and 3 bases from J, the gap between germline ends came to 12 bases. Germline CDR1 is SQVTM and CDR2 is ANQGSEA. CDR3 nucleotide sequence: TGCAGCGTTGAAGATAGACGGGGCGGCTACGAGCAGTACTTC. Protein product: CSVEDRRGGYEQYF.

This clonotype was counted between two and nine times. The chain links TRBV25-1 to TRBJ1-2, with D unclear. The CDR3 contains 13 residues. Trimming removed 1 base at V and 4 bases at J, with 7 bases between. CDR1 MGHDK and CDR2 SYGVNS come from the germline V gene. The CDR3 protein is CASSESDLYGYTF. DNA of the CDR3: TGTGCCAGCAGTGAATCGGACCTCTATGGCTACACCTTC.

This clonotype was observed a handful of times. The chain links TRBV12-3 or TRBV12-4 to TRBJ2-5; D not resolved. V lost 3 bases, J lost 3 bases, and 14 bases lay in between. The CDR3 runs to 15 residues. The CDR3 sequence: CASSFPTAREETQYF. The CDR3, as DNA: TGTGCCAGCAGTTTCCCGACGGCCCGAGAAGAGACCCAGTACTTC.

The rearrangement joins TRBV19 to TRBJ2-1; D is uncertain. The germline gives CDR1 LNHDA, CDR2 SQIVND (reference sequence). Trimming took 1 base from V and 8 from J, leaving 3 bases between them. This CDR3 is built from 11 residues. The CDR3 protein is CASSIVHEQFF. DNA of the CDR3: TGTGCCAGTAGTATAGTCCATGAGCAGTTCTTC.

The table lists this clonotype with many counts. This chain uses TRBV18 with TRBJ2-7; the match to TRBD2 covers 10 bases. Germline CDR1 is KGHSH and CDR2 is LQKENI. This CDR3 region has 15 residues. V was clipped by 3 bases and J by 5 bases; unmatched bases: 7. CDR3 sequence reads: CASSPTLAGSHEQYF. CDR3 bases: TGTGCCAGCTCACCTACACTAGCGGGAAGCCACGAGCAGTACTTC.

The rearrangement links TRBV15 to TRBJ2-5; TRBD2 agrees at 9 bases. This CDR3 contains 15 residues. Germline V gene lookup returns CDR1 LNHNV and CDR2 YYDKDF (reference sequence). V trimming: 1 base; J trimming: 4 bases; junction bases outside the gene matches: 4. The CDR3 DNA follows: TGTGCCACCAGCAGAGCAGGGACTAGCATAGAGACCCAGTACTTC. Translated: CATSRAGTSIETQYF.

The sample holds a few counts of this clonotype. This rearrangement joins TRBV6-5 to TRBJ1-1, with D unresolved. CDR3 length equals 11 residues. Germline values: CDR1 MNHEY, CDR2 SVGAGI. V was shortened by 2 bases and J by 8 bases, with 6 bases between the two germline ends. CDR3 sequence: CASSYVGEAFF. The CDR3, as DNA: TGTGCCAGCAGTTACGTGGGGGAAGCTTTCTTT.

CDR3 region: CASSLVLGPLSSGANVLTF. The DNA of the CDR3 is TGTGCCAGCAGTTTAGTTTTAGGCCCTCTCTCCTCTGGGGCCAACGTCCTGACTTTC. The chain links TRBV27 to TRBJ2-6; D is unclear. The germline gives CDR1 MNHEY, CDR2 SMNVEV (reference sequence). V was trimmed by 2 bases and J by 0 bases, leaving 17 bases between them. The CDR3 length is 19 residues. The full variable domain, rest sourced from reference TRBV27 and TRBJ2-6, is EAQVTQNPRYLITVTGKKLTVTCSQNMNHEYMSWYRQDPGLGLRQIYYSMNVEVTDKGDVPEGYKVSRKEKRNFPLILESPSPNQTSLYFCASSLVLGPLSSGANVLTFGAGSRLTVL.

This clonotype was seen only a few times. The V gene is TRBV12-3 or TRBV12-4, the J gene TRBJ1-1; weak D call: TRBD1 (6 bases). V was shortened by 6 bases and J by 6 bases, with 14 bases between the two germline ends. This CDR3 is 13 amino acids long. CDR3 sequence reads: CASRRGSVPEAFF. CDR3 in DNA: TGTGCCAGCAGGAGGGGGTCCGTCCCTGAAGCTTTCTTT.

The J gene is TRBJ1-1, the V gene TRBV12-3 or TRBV12-4; TRBD1 aligns across 7 bases. V was pared by 6 bases and J by 8 bases, with 21 bases of the junction left unmatched. This CDR3 spans 17 amino acids. Written as DNA, the CDR3 is TGTGCCAGCAGCTACAACCGTGAAACCGGGACAGATCAGGAAGCTTTCTTT. This translates into CASSYNRETGTDQEAFF.

V is TRBV4-2 and J is TRBJ1-5; 7 nucleotides agree with TRBD1. Germline CDR1 LGHNA, CDR2 YNFKEQ. With 4 bases clipped from V and 5 bases from J, the junction kept 5 bases outside the gene matches. This CDR3 is built from 14 residues. The CDR3 here is CASSLDRVDQPQHF. Here the CDR3 DNA reads TGTGCCAGCAGCCTCGACAGGGTCGATCAGCCCCAGCATTTT.

The rearrangement uses TRBV4-1 and TRBJ2-3, with 7 bases fitting TRBD1. Germline lookup yields CDR1 MGHRA and CDR2 YSYEKL. The CDR3 has 16 amino acids. V trimming: 5 bases; J trimming: 1 base; junction bases outside the gene matches: 9. Here the CDR3 DNA reads TGCGCCAGCAGCTTCTCTGCCGGACAGGGCACAGATACGCAGTATTTT. It encodes CASSFSAGQGTDTQYF.

This clonotype has a handful of counts. The gene calls are TRBV18 and TRBJ2-3; TRBD2 might be the D (6 bases). V was cut by 6 bases and J by 4 bases, with 20 bases left in between. The length of the CDR3 is 16 residues. In germline, CDR1 is KGHSH, CDR2 LQKENI. The CDR3 DNA is TGTGCCAGCTCGCCCTCCGGCGGGGTTTGGGCAGATACGCAGTATTTT. It specifies CASSPSGGVWADTQYF. Filled out from reference TRBV18 and TRBJ2-3, the complete variable domain reads NAGVMQNPRHLVRRRGQEARLRCSPMKGHSHVYWYRQLPEEGLKFMVYLQKENIIDESGMPKERFSAEFPKEGPSILRIQQVVRGDSAAYFCASSPSGGVWADTQYFGPGTRLTVL.